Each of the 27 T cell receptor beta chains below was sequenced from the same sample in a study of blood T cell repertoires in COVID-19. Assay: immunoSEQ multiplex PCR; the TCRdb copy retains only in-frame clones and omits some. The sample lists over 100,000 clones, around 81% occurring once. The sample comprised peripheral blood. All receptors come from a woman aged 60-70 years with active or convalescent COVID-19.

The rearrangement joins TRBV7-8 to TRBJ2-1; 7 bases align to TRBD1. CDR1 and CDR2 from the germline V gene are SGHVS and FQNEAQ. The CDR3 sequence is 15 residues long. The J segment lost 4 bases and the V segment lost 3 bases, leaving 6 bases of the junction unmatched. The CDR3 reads CASSFDRALYNEQFF. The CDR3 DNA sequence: TGTGCCAGCAGCTTCGACAGGGCCCTTTACAATGAGCAGTTCTTC.

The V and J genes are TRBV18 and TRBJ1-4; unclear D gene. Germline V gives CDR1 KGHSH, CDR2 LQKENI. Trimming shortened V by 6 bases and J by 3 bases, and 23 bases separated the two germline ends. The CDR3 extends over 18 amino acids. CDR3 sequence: CASSLNVLRGTANEKLFF. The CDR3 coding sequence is TGTGCCAGCTCTCTAAACGTTTTAAGAGGCACGGCTAATGAAAAACTGTTTTTT.

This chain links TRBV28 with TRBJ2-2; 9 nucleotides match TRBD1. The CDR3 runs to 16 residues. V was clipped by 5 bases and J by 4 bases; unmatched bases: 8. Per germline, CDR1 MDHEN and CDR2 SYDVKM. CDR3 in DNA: TGTGCCAGCAGTAAACAGGGGGCGCCGAGCACCGGGGAGCTGTTTTTT. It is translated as CASSKQGAPSTGELFF.

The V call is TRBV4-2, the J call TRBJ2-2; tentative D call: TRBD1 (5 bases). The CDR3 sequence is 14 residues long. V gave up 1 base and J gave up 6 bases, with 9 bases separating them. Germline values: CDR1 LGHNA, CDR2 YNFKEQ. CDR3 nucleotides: TGTGCCAGCAGCCAAGTCGTAGGGGCCGGGGAGCTGTTTTTT. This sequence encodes CASSQVVGAGELFF.

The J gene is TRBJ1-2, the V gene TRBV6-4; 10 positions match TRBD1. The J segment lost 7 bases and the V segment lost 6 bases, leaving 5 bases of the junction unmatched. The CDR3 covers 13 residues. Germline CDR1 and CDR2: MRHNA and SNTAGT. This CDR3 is CASSPGTGVGYTF. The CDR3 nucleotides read TGTGCCAGCAGCCCAGGGACAGGGGTTGGCTACACCTTC.

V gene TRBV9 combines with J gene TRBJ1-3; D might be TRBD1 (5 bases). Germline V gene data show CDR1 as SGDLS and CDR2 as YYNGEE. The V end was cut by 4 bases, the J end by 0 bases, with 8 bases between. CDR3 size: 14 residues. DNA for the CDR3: TGTGCCAGCAGCACGACAGACTCTGGAAACACCATATATTTT. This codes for CASSTTDSGNTIYF.

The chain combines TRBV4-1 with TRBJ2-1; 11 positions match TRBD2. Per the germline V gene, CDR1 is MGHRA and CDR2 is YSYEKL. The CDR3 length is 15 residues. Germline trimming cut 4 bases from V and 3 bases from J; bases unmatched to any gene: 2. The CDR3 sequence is CASSLLAGGYNEQFF. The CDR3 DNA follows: TGCGCCAGCAGCCTGCTAGCGGGGGGCTACAATGAGCAGTTCTTC.

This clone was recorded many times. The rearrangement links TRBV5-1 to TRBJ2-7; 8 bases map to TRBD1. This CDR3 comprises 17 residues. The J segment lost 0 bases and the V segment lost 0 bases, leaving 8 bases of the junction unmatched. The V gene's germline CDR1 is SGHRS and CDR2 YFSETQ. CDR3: CASSLAAGGFSSYEQYF. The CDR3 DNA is TGCGCCAGCAGCTTGGCGGCAGGGGGCTTTTCCTCCTACGAGCAGTACTTC. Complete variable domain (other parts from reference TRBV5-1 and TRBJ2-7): KAGVTQTPRYLIKTRGQQVTLSCSPISGHRSVSWYQQTPGQGLQFLFEYFSETQRNKGNFPGRFSGRQFSNSRSEMNVSTLELGDSALYLCASSLAAGGFSSYEQYFGPGTRLTVT.

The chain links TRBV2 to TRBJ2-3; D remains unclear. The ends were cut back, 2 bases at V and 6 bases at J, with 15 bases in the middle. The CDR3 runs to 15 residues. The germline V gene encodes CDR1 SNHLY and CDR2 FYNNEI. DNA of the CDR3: TGTGCCAGCAGTGAAAACCTAGATCGTATCGATACGCAGTATTTT. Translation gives CASSENLDRIDTQYF.

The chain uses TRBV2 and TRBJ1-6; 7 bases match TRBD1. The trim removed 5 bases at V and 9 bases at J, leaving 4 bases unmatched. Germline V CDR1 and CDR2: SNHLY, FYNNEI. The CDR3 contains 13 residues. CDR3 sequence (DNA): TGTGCCAGCAGTTCGGACAGGTCTTCACCCCTCCACTTT. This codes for CASSSDRSSPLHF.

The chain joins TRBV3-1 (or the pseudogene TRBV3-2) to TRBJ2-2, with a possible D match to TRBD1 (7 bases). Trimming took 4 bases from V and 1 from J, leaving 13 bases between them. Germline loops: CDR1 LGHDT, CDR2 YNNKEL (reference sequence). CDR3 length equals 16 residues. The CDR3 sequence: CASSPGDSLNTGELFF. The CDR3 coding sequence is TGTGCCAGCAGCCCGGGGGACAGTCTGAACACCGGGGAGCTGTTTTTT.

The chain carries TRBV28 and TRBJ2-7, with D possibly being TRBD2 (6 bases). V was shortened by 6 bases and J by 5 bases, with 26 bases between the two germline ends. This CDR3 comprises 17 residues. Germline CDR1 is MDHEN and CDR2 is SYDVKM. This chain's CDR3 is CASSYPRGGSQKHEQYF. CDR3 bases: TGTGCCAGCAGCTACCCTCGTGGGGGGTCCCAGAAGCACGAGCAGTACTTC.

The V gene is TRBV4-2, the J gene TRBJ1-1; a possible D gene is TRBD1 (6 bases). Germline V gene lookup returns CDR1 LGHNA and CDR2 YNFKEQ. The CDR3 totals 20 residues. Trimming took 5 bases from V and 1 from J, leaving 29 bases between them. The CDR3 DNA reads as TGTGCCAGCAGCGACCAGGCCCCCGGGACATCCTACGTCGAGAACACTGAAGCTTTCTTT. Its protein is CASSDQAPGTSYVENTEAFF.

The chain's CDR3 is CASSLRSGEGEQYV. As DNA, the CDR3 is TGCGCCAGCAGCTTGAGATCTGGGGAGGGCGAGCAGTACGTC. The rearrangement uses TRBV5-1 and TRBJ2-7; 7 nucleotides align to TRBD2. The CDR3 is 14 residues long. Trimming took 1 base from V and 6 from J; bases not matched to a gene: 7. CDR1 and CDR2 (germline): SGHRS, YFSETQ.

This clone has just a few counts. CDR3 in DNA: TGTGCCAGCGGGGAGACAGGGGGTTTGAACACTGAAGCTTTCTTT. Translation: CASGETGGLNTEAFF. The V and J genes are TRBV2 and TRBJ1-1; TRBD1 matches 9 bases. Germline lookup yields CDR1 SNHLY and CDR2 FYNNEI. V trimming: 8 bases; J trimming: 0 bases; junction bases outside the gene matches: 7. The CDR3 is 15 amino acids. The full variable domain, its missing parts supplied by reference TRBV2 and TRBJ1-1, is EPEVTQTPSHQVTQMGQEVILRCVPISNHLYFYWYRQILGQKVEFLVSFYNNEISEKSEIFDDQFSVERPDGSNFTLKIRSTKLEDSAMYFCASGETGGLNTEAFFGQGTRLTVV.

In DNA form, the CDR3 reads TGTGCCAGCAGCCCGGCTAGCGGGAGGAGCGGTGAGCAGTTCTTC. This encodes CASSPASGRSGEQFF. This chain links TRBV28 with TRBJ2-1; 11 bases fit TRBD2. V gave up 6 bases and J gave up 9 bases; unmatched junction bases: 10. There are 15 residues in the CDR3. Germline assignment: CDR1 MDHEN and CDR2 SYDVKM.

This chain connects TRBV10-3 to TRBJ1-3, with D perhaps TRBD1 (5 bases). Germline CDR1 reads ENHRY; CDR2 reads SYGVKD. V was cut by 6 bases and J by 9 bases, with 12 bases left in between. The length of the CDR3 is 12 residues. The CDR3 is CAIRGTGGTIYF. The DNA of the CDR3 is TGTGCCATCAGGGGGACGGGGGGCACCATATATTTT.

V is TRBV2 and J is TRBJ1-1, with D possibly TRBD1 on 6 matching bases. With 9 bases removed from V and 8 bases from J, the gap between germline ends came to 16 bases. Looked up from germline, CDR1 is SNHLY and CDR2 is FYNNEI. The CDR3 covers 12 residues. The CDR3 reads CASSPWQGEAFF. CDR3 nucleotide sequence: TGTGCCAGTTCACCATGGCAGGGGGAAGCTTTCTTT.

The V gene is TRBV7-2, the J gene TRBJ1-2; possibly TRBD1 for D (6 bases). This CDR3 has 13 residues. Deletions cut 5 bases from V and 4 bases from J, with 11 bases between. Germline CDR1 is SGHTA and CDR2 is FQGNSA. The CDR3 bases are TGTGCCAGCAGCCTTAGGACAGTCTATGGCTACACCTTC. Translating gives CASSLRTVYGYTF.

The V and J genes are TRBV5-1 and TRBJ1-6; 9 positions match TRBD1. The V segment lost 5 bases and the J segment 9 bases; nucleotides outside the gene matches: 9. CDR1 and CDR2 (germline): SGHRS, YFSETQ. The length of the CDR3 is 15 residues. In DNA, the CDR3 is TGCGCCAGCAGGAGATCAGGACAGGGGTCTTCACCCCTCCACTTT. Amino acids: CASRRSGQGSSPLHF.

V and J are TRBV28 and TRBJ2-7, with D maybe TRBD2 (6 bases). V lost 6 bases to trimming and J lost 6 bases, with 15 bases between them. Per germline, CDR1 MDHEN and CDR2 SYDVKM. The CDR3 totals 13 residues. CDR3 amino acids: CASSSTSRREQYF. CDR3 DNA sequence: TGTGCCAGCAGCTCGACTAGTAGACGCGAGCAGTACTTC.

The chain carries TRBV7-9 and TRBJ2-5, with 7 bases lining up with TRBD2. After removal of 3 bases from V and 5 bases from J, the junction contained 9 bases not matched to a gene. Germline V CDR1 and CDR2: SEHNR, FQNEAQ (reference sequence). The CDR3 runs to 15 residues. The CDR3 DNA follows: TGTGCCAGCAGCTTGTCCGCGGGAGTGGGGGAGACCCAGTACTTC. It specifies CASSLSAGVGETQYF.

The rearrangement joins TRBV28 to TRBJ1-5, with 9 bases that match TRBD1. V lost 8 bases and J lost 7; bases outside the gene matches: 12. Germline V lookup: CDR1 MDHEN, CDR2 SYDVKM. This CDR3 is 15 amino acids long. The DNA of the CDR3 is TGTGCCAGCCCCCCAGGGACAGGGTCCGAACAGCCCCAGCATTTT. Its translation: CASPPGTGSEQPQHF.

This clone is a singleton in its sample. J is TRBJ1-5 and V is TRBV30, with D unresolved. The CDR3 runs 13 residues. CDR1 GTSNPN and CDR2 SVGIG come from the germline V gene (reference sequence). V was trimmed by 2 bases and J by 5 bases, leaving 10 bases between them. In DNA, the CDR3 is TGTGCCTGGAGTTACGGTCCCGATCAGCCCCAGCATTTT. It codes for CAWSYGPDQPQHF.

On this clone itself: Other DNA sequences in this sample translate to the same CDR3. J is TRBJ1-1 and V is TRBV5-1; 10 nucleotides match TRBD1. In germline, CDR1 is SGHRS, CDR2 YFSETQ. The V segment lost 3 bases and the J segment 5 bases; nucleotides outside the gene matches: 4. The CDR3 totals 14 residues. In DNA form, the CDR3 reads TGCGCCAGCAGCTCCGGGACAGGGGAGACTGAAGCTTTCTTT. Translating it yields CASSSGTGETEAFF.

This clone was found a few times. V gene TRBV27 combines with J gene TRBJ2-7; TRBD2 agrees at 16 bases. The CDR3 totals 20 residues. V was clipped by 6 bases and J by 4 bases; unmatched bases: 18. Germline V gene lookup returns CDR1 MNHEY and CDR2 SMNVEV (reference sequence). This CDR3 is CASSHPGLAGGPLSLYEQYF. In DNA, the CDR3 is TGTGCCAGCAGCCATCCGGGACTAGCGGGAGGGCCTTTGTCATTATACGAGCAGTACTTC.

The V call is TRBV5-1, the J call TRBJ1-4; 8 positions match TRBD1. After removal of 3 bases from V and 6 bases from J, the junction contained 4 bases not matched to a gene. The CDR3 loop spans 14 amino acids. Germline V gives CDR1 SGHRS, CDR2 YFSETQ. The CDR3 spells CASSSGQGHEKLFF. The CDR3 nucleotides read TGCGCCAGCAGCTCCGGACAGGGCCATGAAAAACTGTTTTTT.